Below, one T cell receptor (beta chain) is given with its context. Its specificity is unknown. Germline-derived CDR1 and CDR2 are MNHNY and SVGAGI (reference sequence). This CDR3 has 15 amino acids. V lost 2 bases to trimming and J lost 5 bases, with 15 bases between them. This specimen belongs to a study of OX40 agonist ivuxolimab in advanced cancers. The overall study: Treatment of patients was with ivuxolimab, an agonistic anti-OX40 (CD134) antibody. A mean age of around 60 years, range about 20 to 85, was recorded, and roughly 80% were male. The study, taken as a whole, reports: Relative to CD4+, CD8+ T cells held more expanded clones on average.

Only in-frame clones appear in the TCRdb table, and some are missing; sequencing was by immunoSEQ multiplex PCR. The sample includes 75,000 to 90,000 clones, 80% to 90% of them seen just once. This TCR came from an adult with an advanced solid tumor such as melanoma, head and neck, liver or kidney cancer. The J gene is TRBJ1-1, the V gene TRBV6-6; D unclear. The sample in question was CD4+ or CD8+ T cells sorted from blood, obtained in a trial of the OX40 agonist ivuxolimab. The CDR3: CASSYQTRLETEAFF. DNA of the CDR3: TGTGCCAGCAGTTACCAGACCCGGTTAGAGACTGAAGCTTTCTTT.